This paragraph covers one T cell receptor beta chain sequence. Antigen unknown. The CDR3 runs 15 residues. Germline CDR1 is MNHNY and CDR2 is SVGAGI (reference sequence). Trimming at V came to 5 bases and at J to 2 bases, leaving 2 bases not matched to a gene. This table comes from immunoSEQ multiplex PCR, and its TCRdb copy is limited to in-frame clones, with some not included. This table has 50,000 to 65,000 clones, 75% to 90% appearing once. These data are taken from a study of OX40 agonist ivuxolimab in advanced cancers. Study background: Patients received the agonistic anti-OX40 (CD134) antibody ivuxolimab. A history of anti-PD-1, anti-PD-L1 or anti-CTLA-4 therapy was acceptable, and 30% to 45% had some.

People who had autoimmune disease history or systemic immunosuppression were excluded. The study's findings and limits: The specificity for antigen of the expanded peripheral T cells was not determined.

The clonotype comes from an adult with an advanced solid tumor such as melanoma, head and neck, liver or kidney cancer. This specimen consisted of CD4+ or CD8+ T cells sorted from blood, obtained in a trial of the OX40 agonist ivuxolimab. The V and J genes are TRBV6-6 and TRBJ2-2; 10 bases map to TRBD1. The CDR3 coding sequence is TGTGCCAGCAGTCGGGACAGGGGCAACACCGGGGAGCTGTTTTTT. Amino acid sequence: CASSRDRGNTGELFF.